This TCR beta chain was recorded in a study of shared clonotypes between healthy human individuals. Study conclusions and caveats: With few donors, the genetic and exposure-history diversity represented was limited.

Note on this clone: Its cognate antigen is unknown.

Method: immunoSEQ multiplex PCR; TCRdb's copy keeps in-frame clones and lacks some. The table lists 330,000 or so clones, less than 85% of them singletons. J gave up 5 bases and V 0 bases, and 9 bases lay outside the gene matches. Germline CDR1 reads LGHNA; CDR2 reads YSLEER. CDR3 length: 17 amino acids. The origin of this receptor is a man younger than 40 in good health. The sample consisted of memory CD4+ T cells sorted from blood. Subset reported: CD45RA-negative fraction. This chain links TRBV4-3 with TRBJ2-5; 10 bases align to TRBD2. The CDR3: CASSQDWPSGSTETQYF. The CDR3 coding sequence is TGCGCCAGCAGCCAAGATTGGCCTAGCGGGAGTACGGAGACCCAGTACTTC.